The rows below give T cell receptor beta chains drawn from one sample of a study of T-cell reconstitution after alpha-beta-depleted transplantation in children. Each CDR3 protein gets one entry after TCRdb re-called the PCR reads with MiXCR. The data contain 200,000 to 300,000 distinct CDR3 sequences, around 7.5% of them singletons. Sequences were derived from PBMCs, mostly from graft donor cells, sampled 180 days after TCRalphabeta/CD19-depleted stem cell transplant. These receptors were obtained from a male patient between 10 and 17 years old who had a stem cell transplant for acute lymphoblastic leukemia, so the T cells may come from the graft donor. The CDR3 runs from the conserved cysteine through the conserved F or W. D genes are given only for firm matches. Not every row has a clone size; where given, it reads once, few, many or a size class.

TRBJ2-5 . TRBV11-1 . CASYPPTRQWETQYF TGTGCCAGTTACCCTCCGACGAGGCAGTGGGAGACCCAGTACTTC
TRBJ2-2 . TRBV2 many CASRIGGTGELFF TGTGCCAGCAGGATAGGGGGTACCGGGGAGCTGTTTTTT
TRBJ2-5 TRBD1 TRBV20-1 many CSARTGSVETQYF TGCAGTGCCCGGACAGGGTCGGTAGAGACCCAGTACTTC
TRBJ2-5 TRBD2 TRBV12-3/TRBV12-4 many CASSPPAPGGTQYF TGTGCCAGCAGTCCCCCAGCGCCGGGGGGGACCCAGTACTTC
TRBJ2-1 TRBD1 TRBV28 many CASSSPLTGQRHNEQFF TGTGCCAGCAGCTCCCCTCTTACGGGACAGCGTCACAATGAGCAGTTCTTC
TRBJ2-7 TRBD2 TRBV12-3/TRBV12-4 many CASMGGSSYEQYF TGTGCCAGCATGGGGGGGAGCTCCTACGAGCAGTACTTC
TRBJ2-1 . TRBV5-5 many CASSFGAEQFF TGTGCCAGCAGCTTCGGGGCTGAGCAGTTCTTC
TRBJ1-2 TRBD1 TRBV6-5 many CASSYSTGGYGYTF TGTGCCAGCAGTTACTCGACAGGGGGCTATGGCTACACCTTC
TRBJ1-6 . TRBV7-9 many CASRGDSYNSPLHF TGTGCCAGCAGGGGAGACAGCTATAATTCACCCCTCCACTTT
TRBJ2-7 TRBD2 TRBV7-6 . CASSLSGELYEQYF TGTGCCAGCAGCTTAAGCGGGGAGCTCTACGAGCAGTACTTC
TRBJ1-5 . TRBV4-1 many CASSQDLGLGNQPQHF TGCGCCAGCAGCCAAGACTTAGGGCTGGGCAATCAGCCCCAGCATTTT
TRBJ2-2 TRBD1 TRBV7-9 many CASSTWTGRGTGELFF TGTGCCAGCAGCACTTGGACAGGGCGAGGGACCGGGGAGCTGTTTTTT
TRBJ2-5 . TRBV18 . CASSPTSGSQETQYF TGTGCCAGCTCACCGACTTCAGGGTCCCAAGAGACCCAGTACTTC
TRBJ2-7 TRBD2 TRBV24-1 many CATSDSGTSGGSSYEQYF TGTGCCACCAGTGATTCCGGGACTAGCGGAGGGAGCTCCTACGAGCAGTACTTC
TRBJ2-1 . TRBV3-1 many CASSQDPLGQSNEQFF TGTGCCAGCAGCCAAGATCCCCTTGGGCAGTCCAATGAGCAGTTCTTC
TRBJ1-1 . TRBV6-4 many CASSPLSTGQVAFF TGTGCCAGCAGTCCCCTCAGTACAGGGCAGGTGGCTTTCTTT
TRBJ2-7 . TRBV20-1 many CSARSTARLYEQYF TGCAGTGCTAGATCGACAGCCCGGCTTTACGAGCAGTACTTC
TRBJ2-1 TRBD2 TRBV7-4 many CASSPGTSGGSYNEQFF TGTGCCAGCAGCCCGGGGACTAGCGGGGGTTCCTACAATGAGCAGTTCTTC
TRBJ1-4 . TRBV27 many CASRREATNEKLFF TGTGCCAGCAGGCGGGAGGCAACTAATGAAAAACTGTTTTTT
TRBJ2-2 . TRBV20-1 many CSARVSNTGELFF TGCAGTGCTAGAGTCTCCAACACCGGGGAGCTGTTTTTT
TRBJ2-5 TRBD1 TRBV6-5 many CASPGQGRSTQETQYF TGTGCCAGCCCGGGACAGGGGAGATCTACACAAGAGACCCAGTACTTC
TRBJ1-1 . TRBV5-5 many CASSSGLSNTEAFF TGTGCCAGCAGCTCCGGACTCTCGAACACTGAAGCTTTCTTT
TRBJ2-3 . TRBV9 many CASSVVGAGTDTQYF TGTGCCAGCAGCGTAGTTGGGGCGGGCACAGATACGCAGTATTTT
TRBJ1-2 . TRBV7-9 many CASTLEIYGYTF TGTGCCAGCACCCTTGAGATCTATGGCTACACCTTC
TRBJ2-7 . TRBV6-5 many CASSYETGSYEQYF TGTGCCAGCAGTTACGAGACAGGTAGTTACGAGCAGTACTTC
TRBJ2-5 TRBD1 TRBV12-3/TRBV12-4 many CAKQGTETQYF TGTGCCAAACAGGGGACCGAGACCCAGTACTTC
TRBJ2-3 TRBD2 TRBV29-1 many CSVDLREGLDTQYF TGCAGCGTTGATCTGCGGGAGGGCCTAGATACGCAGTATTTT
TRBJ2-3 TRBD2 TRBV6-5 many CASSYSPGLAKSTDTQYF TGTGCCAGCAGTTACTCTCCCGGACTAGCGAAAAGCACAGATACGCAGTATTTT
TRBJ2-5 . TRBV7-3 . CASSFRAQETQYF TGTGCCAGCAGCTTCCGGGCACAAGAGACCCAGTACTTC
TRBJ2-3 . TRBV15 many CATSPAGWSQDTQYF TGTGCCACCAGCCCAGCGGGCTGGTCTCAAGATACGCAGTATTTT
TRBJ1-1 . TRBV12-3/TRBV12-4 many CASSIKGRHTEAFF TGTGCCAGCAGTATCAAGGGGAGACACACTGAAGCTTTCTTT
TRBJ1-3 . TRBV12-3/TRBV12-4 many CASSLGNRRYSGNTIYF TGTGCCAGCAGTTTAGGAAACAGGAGATACTCTGGAAACACCATATATTTT
TRBJ2-5 . TRBV10-2 many CASSTGRETQYF TGCGCCAGCAGCACAGGGAGGGAGACCCAGTACTTC
TRBJ2-5 TRBD2 TRBV9 . CASSVEDGRAAVDQETQYF TGTGCCAGCAGCGTAGAGGACGGGAGGGCCGCGGTAGACCAAGAGACCCAGTACTTC
TRBJ1-2 . TRBV2 many CASPEGRARGYTF TGTGCCAGCCCCGAAGGGAGGGCTCGGGGCTACACCTTC
TRBJ1-1 . TRBV5-1 . CASSFLGPGDTEAFF TGCGCCAGCAGCTTTTTGGGGCCAGGGGACACTGAAGCTTTCTTT
TRBJ1-6 . TRBV6-5 many CASSYSGAYSPLHF TGTGCCAGCAGTTACTCAGGGGCTTATTCACCCCTCCACTTT
TRBJ2-7 . TRBV6-1 many CASSEVSFYEQYF TGTGCCAGCAGTGAAGTGAGCTTTTACGAGCAGTACTTC
TRBJ2-2 . TRBV3-1 many CASSQGRPGELFF TGTGCCAGCAGCCAAGGCCGGCCCGGGGAGCTGTTTTTT
TRBJ2-2 . TRBV21-1 many CASSKGQNTGELFF TGTGCCAGCAGCAAAGGTCAGAACACCGGGGAGCTGTTTTTT
TRBJ2-7 TRBD1 TRBV7-2 many CASSSTWGGTGSYEQYF TGTGCCAGCAGCTCGACGTGGGGTGGGACAGGGTCCTACGAGCAGTACTTC
TRBJ2-2 . TRBV19 many CASSSDPGELFF TGTGCCAGTAGTTCCGACCCCGGGGAGCTGTTTTTT
TRBJ2-5 . TRBV5-6 few CASSSWSGGETQYF TGTGCCAGCAGCTCCTGGTCAGGGGGGGAGACCCAGTACTTC
TRBJ2-3 . TRBV10-3 many CAIKVGVTGTDTQYF TGTGCCATCAAGGTGGGAGTTACTGGGACAGATACGCAGTATTTT
TRBJ2-6 . TRBV10-2 many CASRTNRDSGANVLTF TGCGCCAGCAGGACAAACAGGGATTCTGGGGCCAACGTCCTGACTTTC
TRBJ2-2 . TRBV24-1 many CATRHQKNTGELFF TGTGCCACGAGACACCAAAAGAACACCGGGGAGCTGTTTTTT
TRBJ2-1 . TRBV5-6 many CASSSPRGTFLYNEQFF TGTGCCAGCAGCTCCCCTAGGGGGACTTTCCTCTACAATGAGCAGTTCTTC
TRBJ2-3 TRBD2 TRBV11-2 many CASSLVPLRGRALPDTQYF TGTGCCAGCAGCTTAGTACCCCTTCGCGGGAGGGCCCTCCCAGATACGCAGTATTTT
TRBJ2-7 TRBD1 TRBV7-9 many CASSYRQGAEQYF TGTGCCAGCAGCTACCGACAGGGGGCAGAGCAGTACTTC
TRBJ2-1 . TRBV4-3 many CASSQGTAGEQFF TGCGCCAGCAGCCAGGGTACAGCGGGTGAGCAGTTCTTC
TRBJ1-1 . TRBV6-5 many CASSYRGFTEAFF TGTGCCAGCAGTTACAGGGGATTCACTGAAGCTTTCTTT